Here is one T cell receptor (beta chain) with its context. Antigen unknown. This sample is drawn from a study of blood T cells in healthy people across ages. Whole-study findings and limits: Diversity of TCR beta correlated strongly with naive T cell percentage.

The authors ran a second PCR of about 7 to 11 cycles using a sample-barcoded 5' primer and a J-beta primer mix. All cDNA molecules were each tagged by a template-switch adaptor with 12 random nucleotides. MiXCR, applied by TCRdb to the 5' RACE reads, yields one record per CDR3 protein. The sample carries about 1,400,000 distinct CDR3 sequences, 59% recorded once. The CDR3 has 14 residues. Germline CDR1 reads SQVTM; CDR2 reads ANQGSEA. It was 8 to 10 milliliters of peripheral blood that were drawn from each donor. The source of this sequence is a man aged 18 to 29 in good health. V is TRBV29-1 and J is TRBJ2-1, with D maybe TRBD1 (6 bases). Sequencing was performed on blood. Here the CDR3 reads CSSSGTRLYNEQFF. The CDR3 DNA is TGCAGTTCCTCGGGGACAAGACTTTACAATGAGCAGTTCTTC.